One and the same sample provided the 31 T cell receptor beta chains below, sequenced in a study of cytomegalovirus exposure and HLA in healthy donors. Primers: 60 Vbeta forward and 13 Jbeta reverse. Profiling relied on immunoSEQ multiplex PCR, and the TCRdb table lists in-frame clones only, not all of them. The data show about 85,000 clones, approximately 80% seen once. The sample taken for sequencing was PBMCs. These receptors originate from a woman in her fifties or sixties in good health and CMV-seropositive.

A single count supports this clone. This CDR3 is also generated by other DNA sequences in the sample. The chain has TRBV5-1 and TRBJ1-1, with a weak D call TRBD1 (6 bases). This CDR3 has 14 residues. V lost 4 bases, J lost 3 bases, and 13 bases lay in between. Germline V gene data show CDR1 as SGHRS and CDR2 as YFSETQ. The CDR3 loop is CASSPGQGYTEAFF. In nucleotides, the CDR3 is TGCGCCAGCAGCCCGGGACAAGGGTACACTGAAGCTTTCTTT.

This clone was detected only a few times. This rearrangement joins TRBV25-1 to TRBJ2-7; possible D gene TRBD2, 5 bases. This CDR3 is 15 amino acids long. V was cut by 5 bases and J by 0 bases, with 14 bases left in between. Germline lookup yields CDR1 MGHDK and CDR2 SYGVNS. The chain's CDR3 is CASSPGNRGSYEQYF. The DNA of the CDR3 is TGTGCCAGCAGTCCAGGAAACCGGGGCTCCTACGAGCAGTACTTC.

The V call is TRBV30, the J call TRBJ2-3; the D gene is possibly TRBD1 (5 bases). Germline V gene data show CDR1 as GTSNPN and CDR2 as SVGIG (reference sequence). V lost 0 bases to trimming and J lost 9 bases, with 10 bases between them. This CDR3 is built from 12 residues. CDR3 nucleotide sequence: TGTGCCTGGAGTGTAGACAGACAAACGCAGTATTTT. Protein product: CAWSVDRQTQYF.

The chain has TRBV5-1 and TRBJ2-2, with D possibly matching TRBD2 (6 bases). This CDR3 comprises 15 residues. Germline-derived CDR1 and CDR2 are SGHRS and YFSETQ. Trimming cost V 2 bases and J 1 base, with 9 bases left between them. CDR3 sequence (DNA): TGCGCCAGCAGCTTAAGCGGGCAGAACACCGGGGAGCTGTTTTTT. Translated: CASSLSGQNTGELFF.

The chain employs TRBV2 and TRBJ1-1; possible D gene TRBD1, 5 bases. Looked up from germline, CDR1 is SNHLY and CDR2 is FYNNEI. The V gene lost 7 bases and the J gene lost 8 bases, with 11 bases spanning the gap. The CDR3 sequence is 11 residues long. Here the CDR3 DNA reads TGTGCCAGCACACAGGTTTTAGAAGCTTTCTTT. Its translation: CASTQVLEAFF.

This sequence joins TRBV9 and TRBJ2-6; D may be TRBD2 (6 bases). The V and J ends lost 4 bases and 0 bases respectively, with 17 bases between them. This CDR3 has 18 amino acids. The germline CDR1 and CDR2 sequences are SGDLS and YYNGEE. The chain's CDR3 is CASSPGVITHSGANVLTF. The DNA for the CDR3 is TGTGCCAGCAGCCCGGGGGTGATTACCCACTCTGGGGCCAACGTCCTGACTTTC.

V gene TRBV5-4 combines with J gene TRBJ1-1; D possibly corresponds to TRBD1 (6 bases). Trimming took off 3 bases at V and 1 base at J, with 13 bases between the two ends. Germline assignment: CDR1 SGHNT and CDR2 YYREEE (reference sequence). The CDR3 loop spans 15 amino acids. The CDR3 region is CASSWGGAENTEAFF. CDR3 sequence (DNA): TGTGCCAGCAGCTGGGGGGGGGCGGAGAACACTGAAGCTTTCTTT.

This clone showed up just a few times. The CDR3 protein is CASREVGSNQPQHF. CDR3 coding DNA: TGTGCCAGTAGGGAGGTTGGTAGCAATCAGCCCCAGCATTTT. V is TRBV19 and J is TRBJ1-5; D gene uncertain. This CDR3 region has 14 residues. The V gene lost 6 bases and the J gene lost 0 bases, with 9 bases spanning the gap. CDR1 and CDR2 from the germline V gene are LNHDA and SQIVND (reference sequence).

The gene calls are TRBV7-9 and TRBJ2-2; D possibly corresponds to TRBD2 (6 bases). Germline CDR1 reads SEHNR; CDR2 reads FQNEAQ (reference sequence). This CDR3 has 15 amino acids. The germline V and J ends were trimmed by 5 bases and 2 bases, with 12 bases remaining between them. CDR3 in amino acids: CASSHGTQNTGELFF. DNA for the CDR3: TGTGCCAGCAGCCACGGGACTCAAAACACCGGGGAGCTGTTTTTT.

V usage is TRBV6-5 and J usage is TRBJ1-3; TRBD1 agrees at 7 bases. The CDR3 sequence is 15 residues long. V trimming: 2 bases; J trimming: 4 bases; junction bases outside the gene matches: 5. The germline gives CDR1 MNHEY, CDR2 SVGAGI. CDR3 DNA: TGTGCCAGCAGTTACCGAAGGACAGGAGGAAACACCATATATTTT. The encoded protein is CASSYRRTGGNTIYF.

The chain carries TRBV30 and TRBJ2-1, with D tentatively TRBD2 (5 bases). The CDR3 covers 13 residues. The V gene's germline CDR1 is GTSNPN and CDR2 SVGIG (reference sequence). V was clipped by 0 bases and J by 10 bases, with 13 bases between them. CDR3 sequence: CAWSVGLREEQFF. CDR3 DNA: TGTGCCTGGAGTGTAGGCCTACGGGAAGAGCAGTTCTTC.

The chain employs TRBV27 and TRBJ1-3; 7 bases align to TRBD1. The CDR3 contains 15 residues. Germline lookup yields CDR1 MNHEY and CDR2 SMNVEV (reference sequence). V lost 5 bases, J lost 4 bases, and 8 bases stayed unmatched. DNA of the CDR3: TGTGCCAGCAGTCGAAACAGGGGTGCGGGAAACACCATATATTTT. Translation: CASSRNRGAGNTIYF.

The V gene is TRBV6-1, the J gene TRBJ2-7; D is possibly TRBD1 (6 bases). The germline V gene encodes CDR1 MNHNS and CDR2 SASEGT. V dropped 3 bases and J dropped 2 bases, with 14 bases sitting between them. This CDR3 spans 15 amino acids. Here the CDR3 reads CASSEDSRGTYEQYF. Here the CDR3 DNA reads TGTGCCAGCAGTGAGGATAGCAGGGGAACCTACGAGCAGTACTTC.

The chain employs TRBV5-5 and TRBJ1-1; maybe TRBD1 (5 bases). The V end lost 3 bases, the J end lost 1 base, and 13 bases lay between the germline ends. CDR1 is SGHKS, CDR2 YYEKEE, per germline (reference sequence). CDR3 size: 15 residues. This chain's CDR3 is CASSSQLTANTEAFF. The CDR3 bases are TGTGCCAGCAGCTCCCAATTGACAGCGAACACTGAAGCTTTCTTT.

This chain's CDR3 is CASSPGLAVGEQFF. The CDR3 DNA reads as TGTGCCAGCAGCCCGGGACTAGCTGTCGGTGAGCAGTTCTTC. The chain links TRBV7-3 to TRBJ2-1, with 9 bases lining up with TRBD2. The junction had 8 bases not matched to a gene; V was cut back by 5 bases and J by 9 bases. The germline gives CDR1 SGHTA, CDR2 FQGTGA. The CDR3 has 14 amino acids. Together with reference TRBV7-3 and TRBJ2-1, the CDR3 gives the full variable domain: GAGVSQTPSNKVTEKGKYVELRCDPISGHTALYWYRQSLGQGPEFLIYFQGTGAADDSGLPNDRFFAVRPEGSVSTLKIQRTERGDSAVYLCASSPGLAVGEQFFGPGTRLTVL.

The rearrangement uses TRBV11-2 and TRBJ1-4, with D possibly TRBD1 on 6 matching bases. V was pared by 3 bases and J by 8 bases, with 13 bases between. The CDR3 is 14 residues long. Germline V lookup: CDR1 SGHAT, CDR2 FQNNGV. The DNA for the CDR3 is TGTGCCAGCAGCTTTAGACAGGAACGAGAAAAACTGTTTTTT. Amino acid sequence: CASSFRQEREKLFF.

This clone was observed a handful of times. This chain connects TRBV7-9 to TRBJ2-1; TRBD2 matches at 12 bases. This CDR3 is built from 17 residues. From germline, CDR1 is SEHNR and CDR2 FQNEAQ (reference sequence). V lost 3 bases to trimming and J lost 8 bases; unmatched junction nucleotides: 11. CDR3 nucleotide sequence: TGTGCCAGCAGCTTGAGAAGACTAGCGGGAGTAAAGGATGAGCAGTTCTTC. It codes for CASSLRRLAGVKDEQFF.

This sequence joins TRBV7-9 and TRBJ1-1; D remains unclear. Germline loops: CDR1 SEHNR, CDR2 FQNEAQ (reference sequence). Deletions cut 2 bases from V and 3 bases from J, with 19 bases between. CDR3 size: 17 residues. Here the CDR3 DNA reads TGTGCCAGCAGCTTACTACGGAGCGGGGATTTAGACACTGAAGCTTTCTTT. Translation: CASSLLRSGDLDTEAFF.

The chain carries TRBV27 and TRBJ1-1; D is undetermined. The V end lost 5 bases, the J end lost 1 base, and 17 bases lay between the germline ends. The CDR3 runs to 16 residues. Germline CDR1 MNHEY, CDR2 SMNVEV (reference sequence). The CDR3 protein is CASSRAGSAKNTEAFF. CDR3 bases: TGTGCCAGCAGTCGCGCGGGGTCAGCCAAGAACACTGAAGCTTTCTTT.

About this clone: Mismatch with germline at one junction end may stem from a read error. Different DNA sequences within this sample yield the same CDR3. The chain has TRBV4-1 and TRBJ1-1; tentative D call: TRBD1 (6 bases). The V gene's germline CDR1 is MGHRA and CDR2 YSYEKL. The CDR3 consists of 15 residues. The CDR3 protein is CASTIKGDANTEAFF. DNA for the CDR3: TGCGCCAGCACCATAAAGGGGGATGCGAACACTGAAGCCTTCTTT.

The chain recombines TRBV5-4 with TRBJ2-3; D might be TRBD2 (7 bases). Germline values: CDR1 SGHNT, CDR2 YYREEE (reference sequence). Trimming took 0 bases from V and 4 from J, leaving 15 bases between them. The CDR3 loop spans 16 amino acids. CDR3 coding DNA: TGTGCCAGCAGCTTGGGGGGCGGGGGCCTCGCAGATACGCAGTATTTT. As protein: CASSLGGGGLADTQYF.

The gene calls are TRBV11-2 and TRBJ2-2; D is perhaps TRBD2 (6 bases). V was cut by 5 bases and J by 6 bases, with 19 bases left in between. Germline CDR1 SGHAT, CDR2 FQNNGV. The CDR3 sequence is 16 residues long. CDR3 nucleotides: TGTGCCAGCAGCCCTAACGCGGGAAGATATTCCGGGGAGCTGTTTTTT. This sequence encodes CASSPNAGRYSGELFF.

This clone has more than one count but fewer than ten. DNA for the CDR3: TGCGCCAGCAGCTTGGCGCAGCAAGAGACCCAGTACTTC. Translated: CASSLAQQETQYF. The rearrangement joins TRBV5-1 to TRBJ2-5; D not certain. The germline gives CDR1 SGHRS, CDR2 YFSETQ. CDR3 size: 13 residues. V was shortened by 0 bases and J by 2 bases, with 5 bases between the two germline ends. The full variable domain, rest sourced from reference TRBV5-1 and TRBJ2-5, is KAGVTQTPRYLIKTRGQQVTLSCSPISGHRSVSWYQQTPGQGLQFLFEYFSETQRNKGNFPGRFSGRQFSNSRSEMNVSTLELGDSALYLCASSLAQQETQYFGPGTRLLVL.

This CDR3 is CASSPADSFMNTEAFF. CDR3 sequence (DNA): TGTGCCAGCAGCCCAGCGGACAGTTTTATGAACACTGAAGCTTTCTTT. The V and J genes are TRBV30 and TRBJ1-1, with D perhaps TRBD1 (6 bases). Trimming removed 8 bases at V and 0 bases at J, with 22 bases between. This CDR3 has 16 amino acids. The germline CDR1 and CDR2 sequences are GTSNPN and SVGIG (reference sequence).

The CDR3 sequence is CASTDRLTTYEQYF. In nucleotides, the CDR3 is TGTGCCAGCACTGACAGATTAACCACCTACGAGCAGTACTTC. This rearrangement joins TRBV2 to TRBJ2-7; tentatively, D is TRBD1 (5 bases). CDR3 length: 14 residues. V lost 7 bases and J 2 bases, leaving 15 bases between the germline ends. Germline V gene sequence: CDR1 SNHLY, CDR2 FYNNEI. Supplemented by reference TRBV2 and TRBJ2-7, the full variable domain reads EPEVTQTPSHQVTQMGQEVILRCVPISNHLYFYWYRQILGQKVEFLVSFYNNEISEKSEIFDDQFSVERPDGSNFTLKIRSTKLEDSAMYFCASTDRLTTYEQYFGPGTRLTVT.

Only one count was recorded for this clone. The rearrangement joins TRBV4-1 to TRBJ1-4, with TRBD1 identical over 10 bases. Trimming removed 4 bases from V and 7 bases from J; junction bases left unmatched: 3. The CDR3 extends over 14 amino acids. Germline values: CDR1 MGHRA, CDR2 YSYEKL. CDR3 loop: CASSRQGALEKLFF. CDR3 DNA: TGCGCCAGCAGCCGACAGGGGGCTCTTGAAAAACTGTTTTTT.

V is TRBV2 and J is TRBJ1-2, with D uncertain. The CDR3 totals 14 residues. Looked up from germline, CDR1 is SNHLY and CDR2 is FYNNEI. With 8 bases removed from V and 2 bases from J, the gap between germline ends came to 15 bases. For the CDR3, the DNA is TGTGCCAGCGTAGCCCTCGCAGCGAACTATGGCTACACCTTC. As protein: CASVALAANYGYTF.

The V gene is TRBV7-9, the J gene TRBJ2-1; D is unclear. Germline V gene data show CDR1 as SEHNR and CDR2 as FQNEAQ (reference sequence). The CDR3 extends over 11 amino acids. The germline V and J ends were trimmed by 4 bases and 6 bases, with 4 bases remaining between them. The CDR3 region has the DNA TGTGCCAGCAGCTGGGCCAATGAGCAGTTCTTC. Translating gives CASSWANEQFF.

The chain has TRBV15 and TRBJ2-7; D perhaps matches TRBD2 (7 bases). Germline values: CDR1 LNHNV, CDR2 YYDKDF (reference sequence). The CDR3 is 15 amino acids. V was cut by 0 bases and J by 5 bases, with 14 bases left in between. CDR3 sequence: CATSREPGGIDEQYF. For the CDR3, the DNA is TGTGCCACCAGCAGAGAACCGGGGGGCATAGACGAGCAGTACTTC.

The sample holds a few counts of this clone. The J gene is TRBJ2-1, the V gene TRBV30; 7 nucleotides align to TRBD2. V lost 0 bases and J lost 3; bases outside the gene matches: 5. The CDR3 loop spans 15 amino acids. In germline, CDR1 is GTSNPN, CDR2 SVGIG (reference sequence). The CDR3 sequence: CAWSVMAGVYNEQFF. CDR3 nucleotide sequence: TGTGCCTGGAGTGTAATGGCGGGAGTCTACAATGAGCAGTTCTTC. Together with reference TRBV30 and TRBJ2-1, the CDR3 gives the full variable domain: SQTIHQWPATLVQPVGSPLSLECTVEGTSNPNLYWYRQAAGRGLQLLFYSVGIGQISSEVPQNLSASRPQDRQFILSSKKLLLSDSGFYLCAWSVMAGVYNEQFFGPGTRLTVL.

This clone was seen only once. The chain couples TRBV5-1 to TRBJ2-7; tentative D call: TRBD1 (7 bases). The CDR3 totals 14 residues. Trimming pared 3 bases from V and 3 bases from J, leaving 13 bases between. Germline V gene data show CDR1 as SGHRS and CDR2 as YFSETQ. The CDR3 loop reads CASSSPRDSYEQYF. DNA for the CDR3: TGCGCCAGCAGCTCACCGCGGGACAGCTACGAGCAGTACTTC.